A single TCR beta chain is shown here with its context. Its antigen remains unknown. This CDR3 is 14 amino acids long. Between the trimmed V and J ends, which lost 7 bases and 5 bases, there was a span of 17 bases. CDR1 and CDR2 from the germline V gene are SNHLY and FYNNEI. Use of 60 Vbeta and 13 Jbeta primers characterized the PCR. As handled by the study authors: Among the unique TCR beta chains that a later analysis counted, about 85 million in all, 10 million to 14 million were shared. Generated by immunoSEQ multiplex PCR, the TCRdb table keeps only in-frame clones and is missing some. V and J calls and clone size come straight from that table; D and trimming were deduced from the DNA. The data hold 100,000 to 150,000 clones, with roughly four fifths observed a single time. This entry is derived from a study of cytomegalovirus exposure and HLA in healthy donors. Study results and limitations: Likely technical artifact: a cluster of highly shared sequence variants. Through in vitro validation, three CMV-associated chains were shown to be specific for CMV antigens. Previous analysis showed most TCR beta V segments were productive about 90% or about 30% of the time.

The sequenced sample was PBMCs. The rearrangement links TRBV2 to TRBJ1-1; D is possibly TRBD1 (6 bases). This receptor was taken from a boy aged 5-17 years in good health and CMV-seronegative. This chain's CDR3 is CASNSDSTRTEAFF. The CDR3 DNA is TGTGCCAGCAATTCGGACAGTACGAGGACTGAAGCTTTCTTT.